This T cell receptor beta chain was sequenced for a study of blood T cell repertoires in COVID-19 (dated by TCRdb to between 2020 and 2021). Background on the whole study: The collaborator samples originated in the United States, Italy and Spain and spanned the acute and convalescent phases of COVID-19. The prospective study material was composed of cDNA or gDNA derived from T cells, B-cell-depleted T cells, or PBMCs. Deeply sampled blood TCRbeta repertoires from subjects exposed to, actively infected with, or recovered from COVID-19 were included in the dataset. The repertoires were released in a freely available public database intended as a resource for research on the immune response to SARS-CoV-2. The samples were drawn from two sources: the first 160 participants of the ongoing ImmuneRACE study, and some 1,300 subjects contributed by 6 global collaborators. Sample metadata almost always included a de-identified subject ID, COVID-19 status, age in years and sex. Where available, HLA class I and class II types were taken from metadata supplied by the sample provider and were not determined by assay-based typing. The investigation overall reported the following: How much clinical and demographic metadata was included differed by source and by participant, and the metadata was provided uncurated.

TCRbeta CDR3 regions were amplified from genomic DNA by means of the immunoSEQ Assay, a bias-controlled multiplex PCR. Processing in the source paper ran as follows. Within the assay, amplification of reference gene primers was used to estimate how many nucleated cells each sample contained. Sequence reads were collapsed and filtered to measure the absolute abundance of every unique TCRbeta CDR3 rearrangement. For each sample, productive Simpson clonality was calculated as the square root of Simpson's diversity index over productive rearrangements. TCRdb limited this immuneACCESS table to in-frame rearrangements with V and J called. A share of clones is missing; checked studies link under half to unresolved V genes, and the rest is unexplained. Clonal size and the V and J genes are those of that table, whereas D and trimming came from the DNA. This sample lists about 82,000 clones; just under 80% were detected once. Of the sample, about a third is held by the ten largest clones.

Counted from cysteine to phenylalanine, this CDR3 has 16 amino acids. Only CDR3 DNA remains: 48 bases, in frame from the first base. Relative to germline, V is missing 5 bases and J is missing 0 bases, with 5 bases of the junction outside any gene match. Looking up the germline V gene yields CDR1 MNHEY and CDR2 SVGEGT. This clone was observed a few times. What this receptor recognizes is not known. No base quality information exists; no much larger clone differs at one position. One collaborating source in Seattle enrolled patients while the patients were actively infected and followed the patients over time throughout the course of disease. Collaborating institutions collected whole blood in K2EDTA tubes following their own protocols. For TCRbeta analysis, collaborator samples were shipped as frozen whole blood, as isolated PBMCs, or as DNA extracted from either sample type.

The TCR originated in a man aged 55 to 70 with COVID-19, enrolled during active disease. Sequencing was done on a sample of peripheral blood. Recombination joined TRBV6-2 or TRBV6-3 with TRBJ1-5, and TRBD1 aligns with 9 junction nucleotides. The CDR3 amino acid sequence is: CASSIAGQGSNQPQHF. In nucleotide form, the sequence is TGTGCCAGCAGTATAGCGGGACAGGGTAGCAATCAGCCCCAGCATTTT.